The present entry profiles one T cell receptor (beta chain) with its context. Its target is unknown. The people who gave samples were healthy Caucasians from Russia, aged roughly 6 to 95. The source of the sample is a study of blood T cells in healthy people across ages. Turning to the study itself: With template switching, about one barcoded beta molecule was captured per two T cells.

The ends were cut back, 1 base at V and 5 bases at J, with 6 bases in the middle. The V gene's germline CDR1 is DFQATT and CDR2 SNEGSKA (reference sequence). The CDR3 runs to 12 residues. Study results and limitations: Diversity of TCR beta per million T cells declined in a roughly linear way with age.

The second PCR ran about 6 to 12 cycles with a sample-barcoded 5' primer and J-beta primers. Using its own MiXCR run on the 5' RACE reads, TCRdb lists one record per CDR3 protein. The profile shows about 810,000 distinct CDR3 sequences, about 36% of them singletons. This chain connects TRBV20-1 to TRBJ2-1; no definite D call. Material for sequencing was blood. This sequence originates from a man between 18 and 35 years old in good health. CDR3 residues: CSARGVDNEQFF. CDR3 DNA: TGCAGTGCTAGAGGGGTGGACAATGAGCAGTTCTTC.